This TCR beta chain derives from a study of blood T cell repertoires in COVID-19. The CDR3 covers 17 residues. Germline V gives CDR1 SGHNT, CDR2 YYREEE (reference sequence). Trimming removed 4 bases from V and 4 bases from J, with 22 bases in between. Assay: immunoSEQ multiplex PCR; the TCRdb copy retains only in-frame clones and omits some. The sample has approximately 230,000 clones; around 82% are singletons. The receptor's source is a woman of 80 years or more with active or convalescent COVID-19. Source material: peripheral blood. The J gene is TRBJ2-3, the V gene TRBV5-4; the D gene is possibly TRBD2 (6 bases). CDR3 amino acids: CASSHPGLLFGPDTQYF. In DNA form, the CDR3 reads TGTGCCAGCAGCCACCCGGGACTCCTATTTGGTCCAGATACGCAGTATTTT.